This TCR beta chain appears in the sequencing data of a study of T cell responses to AZD1222 COVID-19 vaccine (dated by TCRdb to about 2021). In the study overall: A total of more than 230 trial participants underwent TCR sequencing, of whom 200 to 220 had received two doses of AZD1222 and roughly 26 had received two doses of the MenACWY control vaccine. Trial participants were enrolled by age into subgroups of 18-55, 56-69 and 70-plus years, and about 150, 27 and 61 TCR-sequenced participants, respectively, were included in these subgroups.

Broader findings and caveats from the paper: Reportedly, almost half of the unique spike-specific TCRs recognized epitopes lying outside the regions that are mutated in the B.1.351 and B.1.1.7 variants. Only five to seven AZD1222 recipients were SARS-CoV-2 seropositive at baseline, limiting conclusions about previously exposed vaccinees. The 56-69-year group was small, and its depth increase did not reach significance, likely because of low power. Because no day 14 peak-response samples were available, repertoires were characterized only after the peak T cell response. The whole spike protein was spanned by vaccine-associated CD4 TCRs, and dominant responses were seen in regions 160-218 and 743-854. After two AZD1222 doses, both the breadth and the depth of spike-specific TCRs were significantly higher than at day 0 and than in MenACWY recipients. Most participants were white British and females outnumbered males, and the authors suggested that clonal diversity may have been underestimated.

A word on this clone: The antigen it binds to is not known. There are no base qualities to consult, and no much larger clone falls within one base.

This specimen's time point label, interpreted: about 28 days (+/-7) after the second vaccine dose. Because spike-specific TCR depth and breadth did not differ between the two schedules, AZD1222 recipients who got a second dose at roughly 4 weeks were pooled with those who got a second dose at roughly 12 weeks. Vaccinee samples were obtained from the UK trials COV001 and COV002, which included a single-blind randomized controlled phase 2/3 trial of AZD1222 (ChAdOx1 nCoV-19) in healthy adults. For TCRbeta chain sequencing, PBMC samples were collected from trial participants at day 0 and at day 28 after the second dose. The CDR3 regions of human TCRbeta chains were analyzed by immunosequencing. As for the original processing: Repertoire TCRs were checked for matches against a reference library of SARS-CoV-2-specific TCRs that had been generated using the MIRA antigen-specificity platform. Breadth was defined as the fraction of unique TCRs that were SARS-CoV-2-associated, and depth was defined as the fraction of total T cells that were SARS-CoV-2-associated. Using the MIRA data, each spike-specific TCR was mapped to the spike region that the TCR reacts to and placed in a CD4 or CD8 class. Log10-transformed breadth and depth values were compared by one-way ANOVA with Sidak's multiple comparisons tests. TCRdb re-hosts the immuneACCESS table, in-frame sequences only. Its copies lack some clones; in the studies checked, an unresolved V gene accounts for under half of them, and the cause for the rest is not known. V and J calls and clone size are those listed in that table; D and trimming were worked out from the DNA. This sample is represented by about 90,000 clones; around 84% of them were singletons. The ten largest account for more than 4% of the sample.

Trimming removed 8 bases from V and 4 bases from J; the gene matches leave 6 bases unexplained. Its CDR3 holds 15 amino acids, cysteine through phenylalanine. The only DNA kept is the CDR3, 45 bases in frame from the first base. The germline V gene supplies CDR1 SNHLY and CDR2 FYNNEI. This clonotype originated in an adult who received the AZD1222 COVID-19 vaccine. The sequenced sample was peripheral blood, obtained 28 days after the second AZD1222 dose. The rearranged chain carries TRBV2 and TRBJ2-3; 13 bases in between match TRBD2. The CDR3: CASGLAGVGADTQYF. The DNA is TGTGCCAGCGGACTAGCGGGAGTCGGGGCAGATACGCAGTATTTT.